The rows below give T cell receptor beta chains drawn from one sample of a study of T cells after yellow fever vaccination. TCRdb itself ran the 5' RACE reads through MiXCR, one entry per CDR3 protein. The data show 250,000 to 350,000 distinct CDR3 sequences, 3.5% to 4.5% seen once. This sample comprised PBMCs, obtained 15 days after the yellow fever booster vaccination. The receptors were sampled from a man aged 18 to 29 who received the YFV17D yellow fever vaccine. Each CDR3 is given with its conserved first and last residue. A D gene is named only where the DNA matches it firmly. Size tells how often a clone was seen (once, few, many) or the class of an expanded clone, and some rows leave it out.

clone_size d_call j_call v_call cdr3_nt cdr3_aa
few - TRBJ1-2 TRBV18 - CASSPFGEGGDDGYTF
many - TRBJ1-2 TRBV7-2 TGTGCCAGCAGCTACAGAAATTGGCAGATCAACTATGGCTACACCTTC CASSYRNWQINYGYTF
few TRBD2 TRBJ2-4 TRBV5-1 TGCGCCAGCAGCTTGGCCTGGAGCGGGGATGGCATTCAGTACTTC CASSLAWSGDGIQYF
- - TRBJ2-7 TRBV20-1 TGCAGTGCTAGAGGACTGGTCTACGAGCAGTACTTC CSARGLVYEQYF
many TRBD1 TRBJ2-5 TRBV7-2 TGTGCCAGCAGCTCAGGACAGGTTTCCTTGGAGACCCAGTACTTC CASSSGQVSLETQYF
many TRBD2 TRBJ2-1 TRBV4-2 TGTGCCAGCAGCCAGGTACTAGCGGTAGGGGACGAGCAGTTCTTC CASSQVLAVGDEQFF
many - TRBJ1-2 TRBV20-1 TGCAGTGCTAGAGATTCCGCCGGGGGCAACTATGGCTACACCTTC CSARDSAGGNYGYTF
- - TRBJ1-2 TRBV3-1 TGTGCCAGCAGCCAAGGGAACGGACAGTCATATGGCTACACCTTC CASSQGNGQSYGYTF
few TRBD1 TRBJ2-1 TRBV29-1 TGCAGCGTTGTGGGGACAGTTACAAGGAGCTCCTACAATGAGCAGTTCTTC CSVVGTVTRSSYNEQFF
- - TRBJ2-3 TRBV24-1 TGTGCCACCAGTGATTTCCCCAGGAGCACAGATACGCAGTATTTT CATSDFPRSTDTQYF
- - TRBJ2-7 TRBV14 TGTGCCAGCAGCCCCCCTGGTCAGGGGAGGTACTACGAGCAGTACTTC CASSPPGQGRYYEQYF